The clone carrying this TCR beta chain appeared a few times. The record originates from a study of cytomegalovirus exposure and HLA in healthy donors. Germline lookup yields CDR1 SGDLS and CDR2 YYNGEE. V was pared by 1 base and J by 1 base, with 12 bases between. The CDR3 consists of 17 residues. PCR used 60 Vbeta primers and 13 Jbeta primers. The method was immunoSEQ multiplex PCR; TCRdb's version includes in-frame clones alone and lacks a portion of them. The table includes about 98,000 clones, over 65% detected once. Sequenced material: PBMCs. The chain couples TRBV9 to TRBJ2-6, with a possible D match to TRBD2 (6 bases). This clonotype originated in a man in his sixties in good health and CMV-seropositive. The chain's CDR3 is CASSVTPGGSGANVLTF. CDR3 nucleotide sequence: TGTGCCAGCAGCGTAACCCCAGGAGGGTCTGGGGCCAACGTCCTGACTTTC.